This TCR beta chain stems from a study of early T cells in non-severe SARS-CoV-2 infection (dated by TCRdb to the early 2020s). Regarding the study in general: TCR sequencing used bulk RNA from unsorted whole blood, so alpha and beta chains could not be paired.

This clonotype was seen many times. There is no known antigen for this receptor. There are no base qualities to consult, and no much larger clone falls within one base. Paper-wide results and their limitations: VDJdb matching was skewed toward anti-spike CD8 responses, so virus-specific expansions were likely underestimated and private and CD4 specificities were missed.

A case-control design nested within a healthcare worker cohort in London, UK, was used, with weekly nasopharyngeal swab PCR tests and blood sampling performed. Between 23 and 31 March 2020, the week of the UK lockdown, healthcare workers were enrolled and then followed up weekly for as long as 16 weeks. The library came from 5' RACE. The sample was run on a NextSeq 500. To correct for sequencing error and PCR bias, the TCR library protocol tagged individual cDNA molecules with unique molecular identifiers. TCR alpha and beta chains were both sequenced, and the abundances of alpha and beta sequences in each sample were closely correlated with each other. Under the source paper's analysis protocol: V gene, J gene and CDR3 annotation of TCR sequences was performed with Decombinator V4. TCRs were defined as expanded if a significant change between any two time points was detected under a Poisson model with p below 0.0001. Abundances of TCRs were expressed as counts per million after normalisation to the total number of TCRs sequenced in each sample. TRAV1-2 paired with TRAJ12, TRAJ20 or TRAJ33 defined MAIT TCRs, while TRAV10 paired with TRAJ18 defined iNKT TCRs. A search of VDJdb, accessed on 1 November 2021, was run for TCRs annotated to CMV, EBV and SARS-CoV-2, with TCRs annotated for multiple antigens excluded. TCRdb trimmed the raw reads at Q25, called clones with MiXCR and kept productive beta chains. Every entry covers one CDR3 protein and lists the most common genes and DNA from its rows. For this entry, the V and J calls and clone size follow TCRdb and not the study's own pipeline. The sample has about 27,000 distinct CDR3 sequences on record, 4% to 5% of them singletons. The top ten clones comprise roughly 6% of the sample.

The V and J ends are trimmed by 5 bases and 3 bases, leaving 16 bases between them. CDR1 is given as SGHNT and CDR2 as YYREEE, both from the germline V gene (reference sequence). The CDR3 runs 15 residues from the cysteine to the phenylalanine. The DNA shown is the 45-base CDR3, in frame from base 1. The origin of this receptor is an adult who was a healthcare worker with PCR-confirmed SARS-CoV-2 infection or an uninfected control (not recorded which). This chain is built from TRBV5-4 and TRBJ2-3, with TRBD1 tentatively as D gene (5 bases match). Sequencing used whole blood. The DNA reads as follows: TGTGCCAGCAGAGAAGGGGTTGTCTTGACAGATACGCAGTATTTT. Its amino acids are CASREGVVLTDTQYF. Full variable domain (CDR3 extended with the reference TRBV5-4 and TRBJ2-3 proteins): ETGVTQSPTHLIKTRGQQVTLRCSSQSGHNTVSWYQQALGQGPQFIFQYYREEENGRGNFPPRFSGLQFPNYSSELNVNALELDDSALYLCASREGVVLTDTQYFGPGTRLTVL.